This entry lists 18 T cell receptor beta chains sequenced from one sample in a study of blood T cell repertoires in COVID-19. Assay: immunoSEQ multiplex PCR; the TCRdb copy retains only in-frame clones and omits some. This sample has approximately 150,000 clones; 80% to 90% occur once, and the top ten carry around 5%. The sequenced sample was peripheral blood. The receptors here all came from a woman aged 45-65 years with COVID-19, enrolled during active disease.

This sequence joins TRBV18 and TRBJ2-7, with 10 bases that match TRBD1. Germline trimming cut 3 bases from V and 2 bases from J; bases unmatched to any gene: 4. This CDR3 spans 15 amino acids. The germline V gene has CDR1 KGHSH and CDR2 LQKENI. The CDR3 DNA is TGTGCCAGCTCACCTAGGGACAGGGGCACCTACGAGCAGTACTTC. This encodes CASSPRDRGTYEQYF. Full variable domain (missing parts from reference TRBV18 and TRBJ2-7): NAGVMQNPRHLVRRRGQEARLRCSPMKGHSHVYWYRQLPEEGLKFMVYLQKENIIDESGMPKERFSAEFPKEGPSILRIQQVVRGDSAAYFCASSPRDRGTYEQYFGPGTRLTVT.

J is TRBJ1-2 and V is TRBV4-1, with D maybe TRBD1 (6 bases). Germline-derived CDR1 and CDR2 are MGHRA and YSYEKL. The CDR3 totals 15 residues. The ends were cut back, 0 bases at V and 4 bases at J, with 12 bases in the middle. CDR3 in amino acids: CASSQDGGGAYGYTF. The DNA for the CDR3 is TGCGCCAGCAGCCAAGATGGGGGGGGCGCCTATGGCTACACCTTC.

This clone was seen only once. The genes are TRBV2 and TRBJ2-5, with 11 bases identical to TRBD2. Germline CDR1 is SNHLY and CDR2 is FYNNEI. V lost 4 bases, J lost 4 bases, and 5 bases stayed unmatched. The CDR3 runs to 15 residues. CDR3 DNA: TGTGCCAGCAGTGTGCTAGCGGGGGGTAGAGAGACCCAGTACTTC. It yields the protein CASSVLAGGRETQYF.

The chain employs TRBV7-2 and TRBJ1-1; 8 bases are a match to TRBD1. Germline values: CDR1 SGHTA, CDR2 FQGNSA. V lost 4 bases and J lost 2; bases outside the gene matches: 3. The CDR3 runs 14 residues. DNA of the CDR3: TGTGCCAGCAGCTCCAGGGGGCAAAACACTGAAGCTTTCTTT. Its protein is CASSSRGQNTEAFF.

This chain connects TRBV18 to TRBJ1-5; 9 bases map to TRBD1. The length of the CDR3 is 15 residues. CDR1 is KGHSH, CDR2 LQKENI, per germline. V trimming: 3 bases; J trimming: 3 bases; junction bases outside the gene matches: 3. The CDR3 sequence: CASSPDRGYNQPQHF. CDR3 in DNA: TGTGCCAGCTCACCGGACAGGGGATACAATCAGCCCCAGCATTTT.

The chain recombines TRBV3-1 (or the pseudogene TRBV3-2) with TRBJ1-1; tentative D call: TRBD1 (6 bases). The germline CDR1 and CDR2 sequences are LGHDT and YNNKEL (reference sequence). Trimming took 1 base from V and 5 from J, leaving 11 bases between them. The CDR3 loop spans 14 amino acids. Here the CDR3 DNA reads TGTGCCAGCAGCCAAGGGGTCAGGGGAACTGAAGCTTTCTTT. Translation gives CASSQGVRGTEAFF.

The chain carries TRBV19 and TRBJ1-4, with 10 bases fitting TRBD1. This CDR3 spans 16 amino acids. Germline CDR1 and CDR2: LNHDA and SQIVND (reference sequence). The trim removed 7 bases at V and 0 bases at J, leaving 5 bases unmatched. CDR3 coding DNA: TGTGCCAGTAAGGGACAGGGGAGTGCAACTAATGAAAAACTGTTTTTT. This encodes CASKGQGSATNEKLFF.

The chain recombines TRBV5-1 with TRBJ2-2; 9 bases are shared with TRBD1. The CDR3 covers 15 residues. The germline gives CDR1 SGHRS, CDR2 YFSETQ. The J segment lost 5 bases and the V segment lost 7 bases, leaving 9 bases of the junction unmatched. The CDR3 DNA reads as TGCGCCAGCGGGTCACAGACAGGGGGAACCGGGGAGCTGTTTTTT. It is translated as CASGSQTGGTGELFF.

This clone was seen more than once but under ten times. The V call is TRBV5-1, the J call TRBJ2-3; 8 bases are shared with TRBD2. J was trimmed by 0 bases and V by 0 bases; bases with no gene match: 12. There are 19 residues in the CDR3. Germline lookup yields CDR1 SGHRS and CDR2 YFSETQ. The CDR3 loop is CASSLVDDRTSLSTDTQYF. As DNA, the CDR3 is TGCGCCAGCAGCTTGGTGGACGATCGGACTAGCCTAAGCACAGATACGCAGTATTTT. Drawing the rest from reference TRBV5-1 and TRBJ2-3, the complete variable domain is KAGVTQTPRYLIKTRGQQVTLSCSPISGHRSVSWYQQTPGQGLQFLFEYFSETQRNKGNFPGRFSGRQFSNSRSEMNVSTLELGDSALYLCASSLVDDRTSLSTDTQYFGPGTRLTVL.

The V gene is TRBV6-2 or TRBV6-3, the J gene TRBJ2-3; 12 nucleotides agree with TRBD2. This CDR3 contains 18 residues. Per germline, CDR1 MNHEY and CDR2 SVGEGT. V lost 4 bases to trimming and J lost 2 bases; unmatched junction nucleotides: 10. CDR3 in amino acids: CASSFSAPSGGATDTQYF. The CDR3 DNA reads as TGTGCCAGCAGTTTTTCGGCCCCTAGCGGGGGGGCCACAGATACGCAGTATTTT.

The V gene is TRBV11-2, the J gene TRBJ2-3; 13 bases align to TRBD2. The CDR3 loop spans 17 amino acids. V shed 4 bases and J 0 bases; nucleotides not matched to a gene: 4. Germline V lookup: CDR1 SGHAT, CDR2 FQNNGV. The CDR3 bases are TGTGCCAGCAGCTCTCGACTAGCGGGGGGTAGCACAGATACGCAGTATTTT. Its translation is CASSSRLAGGSTDTQYF.

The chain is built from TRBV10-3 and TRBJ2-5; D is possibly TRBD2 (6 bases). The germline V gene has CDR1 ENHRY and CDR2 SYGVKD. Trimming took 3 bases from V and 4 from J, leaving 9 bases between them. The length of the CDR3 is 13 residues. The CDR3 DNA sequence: TGTGCCATCAGTGACAGGGAGGTAGAGACCCAGTACTTC. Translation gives CAISDREVETQYF.

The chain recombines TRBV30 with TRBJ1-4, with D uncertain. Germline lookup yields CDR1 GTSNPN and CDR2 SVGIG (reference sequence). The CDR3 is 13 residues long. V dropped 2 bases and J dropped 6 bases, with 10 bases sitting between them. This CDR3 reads CAWSFSGDEKLFF. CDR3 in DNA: TGTGCCTGGAGTTTCTCCGGGGATGAAAAACTGTTTTTT. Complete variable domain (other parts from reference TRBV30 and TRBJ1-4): SQTIHQWPATLVQPVGSPLSLECTVEGTSNPNLYWYRQAAGRGLQLLFYSVGIGQISSEVPQNLSASRPQDRQFILSSKKLLLSDSGFYLCAWSFSGDEKLFFGSGTQLSVL.

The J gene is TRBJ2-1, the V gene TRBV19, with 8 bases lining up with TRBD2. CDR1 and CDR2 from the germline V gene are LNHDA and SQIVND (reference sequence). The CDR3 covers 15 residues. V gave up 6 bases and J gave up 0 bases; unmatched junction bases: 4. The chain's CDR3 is CASSTGLVSYNEQFF. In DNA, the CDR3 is TGTGCCAGTAGCACGGGACTAGTCTCCTACAATGAGCAGTTCTTC.

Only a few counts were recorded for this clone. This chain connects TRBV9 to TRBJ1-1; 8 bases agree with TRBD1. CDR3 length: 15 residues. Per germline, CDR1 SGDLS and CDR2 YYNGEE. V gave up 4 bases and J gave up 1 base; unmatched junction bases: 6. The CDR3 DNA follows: TGTGCCAGCAGCCCTAGACAGGGGACGAACACTGAAGCTTTCTTT. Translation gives CASSPRQGTNTEAFF.

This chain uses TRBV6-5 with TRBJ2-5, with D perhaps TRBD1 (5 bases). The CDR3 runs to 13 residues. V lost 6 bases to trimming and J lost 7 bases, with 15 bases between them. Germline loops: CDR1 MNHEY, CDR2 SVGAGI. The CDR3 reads CASRIGAEATQYF. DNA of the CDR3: TGTGCCAGCAGGATTGGGGCAGAGGCGACCCAGTACTTC.

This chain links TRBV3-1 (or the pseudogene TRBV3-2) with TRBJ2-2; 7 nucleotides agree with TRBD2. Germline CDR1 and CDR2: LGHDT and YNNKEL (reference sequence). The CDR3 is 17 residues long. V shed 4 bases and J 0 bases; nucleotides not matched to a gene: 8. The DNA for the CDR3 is TGTGCCAGCAGCCCCCCATCGGGAGGAACGAACACCGGGGAGCTGTTTTTT. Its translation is CASSPPSGGTNTGELFF.

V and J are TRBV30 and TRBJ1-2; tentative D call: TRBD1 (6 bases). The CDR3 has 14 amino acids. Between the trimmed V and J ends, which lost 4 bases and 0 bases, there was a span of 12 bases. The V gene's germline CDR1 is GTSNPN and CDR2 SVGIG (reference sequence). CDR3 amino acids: CAWNSGTTNYGYTF. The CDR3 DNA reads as TGTGCCTGGAACAGCGGGACAACTAACTATGGCTACACCTTC.